The 24 T cell receptor beta chains below come from one sample, sequenced in a study of regulatory T cells in long-lasting Graves disease. Regarding time point: persistent/refractory GD, antithyroid drugs over 5 years with positive TRAb. After RNA was extracted from PBMCs, the TCR library was made from it. Arm-PCR with iRepertoire HTBI primers amplified the CDR3 regions for these TCR beta libraries. Using its own MiXCR run on the multiplex PCR reads, TCRdb lists one record per CDR3 protein. In the table there are 400,000 or so distinct CDR3 sequences, 23% of which are singletons. Here the sequenced sample was peripheral blood mononuclear cells (PBMCs), taken when the disease was refractory, from a patient treated with antithyroid drugs. The receptors here all came from a female donor with Graves disease.

Many counts were recorded for this clonotype. The rearrangement links TRBV6-1 to TRBJ1-6; no clear D gene. V was cut by 8 bases and J by 3 bases, with 8 bases left in between. Germline lookup yields CDR1 MNHNS and CDR2 SASEGT. There are 13 residues in the CDR3. The CDR3 DNA reads TGTGCCAGCCGGGGTCTCTATAATTCACCCCTCCACTTT. Protein product: CASRGLYNSPLHF.

This chain connects TRBV28 to TRBJ2-1; D gene ambiguous. The CDR3 is made up of 13 amino acids. Germline V gives CDR1 MDHEN, CDR2 SYDVKM. V dropped 3 bases and J dropped 6 bases, with 9 bases sitting between them. The CDR3, as DNA: TGTGCCAGCAGTTTGGGCCAAGGCAATGAGCAGTTCTTC. Protein product: CASSLGQGNEQFF.

This clonotype occurred many times. This sequence joins TRBV28 and TRBJ2-7; 8 bases agree with TRBD1. The length of the CDR3 is 17 residues. V lost 7 bases to trimming and J lost 2 bases; unmatched junction nucleotides: 16. Germline lookup yields CDR1 MDHEN and CDR2 SYDVKM. CDR3 DNA sequence: TGTGCCAGCATTCCCAATTCAGGGGACAGGTCTACCTACGAGCAGTACTTC. Amino acids: CASIPNSGDRSTYEQYF. Using reference TRBV28 and TRBJ2-7 for the parts outside the CDR3, the full variable domain is DVKVTQSSRYLVKRTGEKVFLECVQDMDHENMFWYRQDPGLGLRLIYFSYDVKMKEKGDIPEGYSVSREKKERFSLILESASTNQTSMYLCASIPNSGDRSTYEQYFGPGTRLTVT.

This clonotype occurred many times. The chain joins TRBV30 to TRBJ2-5; D is perhaps TRBD2 (6 bases). With 4 bases removed from V and 5 bases from J, the gap between germline ends came to 17 bases. This CDR3 is 14 amino acids long. Germline CDR1 is GTSNPN and CDR2 is SVGIG (reference sequence). The CDR3 sequence: CAWMRSGVGETQYF. As DNA, the CDR3 is TGTGCCTGGATGAGGTCGGGGGTGGGGGAGACCCAGTACTTC. Full variable domain (remainder filled in from reference TRBV30 and TRBJ2-5): SQTIHQWPATLVQPVGSPLSLECTVEGTSNPNLYWYRQAAGRGLQLLFYSVGIGQISSEVPQNLSASRPQDRQFILSSKKLLLSDSGFYLCAWMRSGVGETQYFGPGTRLLVL.

This clonotype was found a few times. The chain has TRBV30 and TRBJ1-6; the D is unclear. Trimming pared 3 bases from V and 7 bases from J, leaving 16 bases between. Germline CDR1 GTSNPN, CDR2 SVGIG (reference sequence). CDR3 length: 15 residues. The CDR3 nucleotides read TGTGCCTGGAGCCTTAGTAGATCGGGGAATTCACCCCTCCACTTT. Translated: CAWSLSRSGNSPLHF.

The V and J genes are TRBV4-2 and TRBJ1-4; no clear D gene. This CDR3 is 15 amino acids long. Germline V gives CDR1 LGHNA, CDR2 YNFKEQ. With 0 bases removed from V and 0 bases from J, the gap between germline ends came to 5 bases. The CDR3 sequence: CASSQEGSTNEKLFF. In nucleotides, the CDR3 is TGTGCCAGCAGCCAAGAGGGTTCAACTAATGAAAAACTGTTTTTT.

This clonotype was observed a few times. The chain employs TRBV5-5 and TRBJ2-7; TRBD1 is a possible D gene (6 bases). Trimming removed 0 bases from V and 3 bases from J, with 13 bases in between. This CDR3 comprises 15 residues. Germline V CDR1 and CDR2: SGHKS, YYEKEE (reference sequence). The CDR3 DNA reads as TGTGCCAGCAGCTTGGTGAAGGGACAAGGCTACGAGCAGTACTTC. Translating gives CASSLVKGQGYEQYF.

V gene TRBV28 combines with J gene TRBJ2-7, with D unclear. The V gene lost 5 bases and the J gene lost 2 bases, with 16 bases spanning the gap. Germline V gene sequence: CDR1 MDHEN, CDR2 SYDVKM. This CDR3 has 15 amino acids. The chain's CDR3 is CASSPGSAVAYEQYF. In nucleotides, the CDR3 is TGTGCCAGCAGTCCGGGTTCGGCAGTGGCCTACGAGCAGTACTTC.

The rearrangement joins TRBV2 to TRBJ2-3; D assignment may be TRBD1 or TRBD2 (5 bases each). This CDR3 comprises 14 residues. Germline V gene data show CDR1 as SNHLY and CDR2 as FYNNEI. Trimming left V 5 bases short and J 5 bases short, with 14 bases between. The CDR3 DNA is TGTGCCAGCAGTCCGCGTGGGACCGGAGATACGCAGTATTTT. Its protein product is CASSPRGTGDTQYF.

Many counts were recorded for this clonotype. V usage is TRBV28 and J usage is TRBJ1-5; D call uncertain. CDR1 is MDHEN, CDR2 SYDVKM, per germline. Trimming cost V 1 base and J 2 bases, with 9 bases left between them. The CDR3 loop spans 15 amino acids. The CDR3 is CASSLLELGNQPQHF. Written as DNA, the CDR3 is TGTGCCAGCAGTTTATTGGAGCTGGGCAATCAGCCCCAGCATTTT. The full variable domain, rest sourced from reference TRBV28 and TRBJ1-5, is DVKVTQSSRYLVKRTGEKVFLECVQDMDHENMFWYRQDPGLGLRLIYFSYDVKMKEKGDIPEGYSVSREKKERFSLILESASTNQTSMYLCASSLLELGNQPQHFGDGTRLSIL.

This clonotype appeared many times. The chain recombines TRBV28 with TRBJ2-7, with D possibly TRBD2 on 5 matching bases. The CDR3 length is 14 residues. Germline V gene sequence: CDR1 MDHEN, CDR2 SYDVKM. V lost 8 bases and J 2 bases, leaving 16 bases between the germline ends. The CDR3 is CASGTGRSTYEQYF. The CDR3 coding sequence is TGTGCCAGCGGAACGGGAAGGTCCACCTACGAGCAGTACTTC.

V and J are TRBV9 and TRBJ1-4; 9 nucleotides agree with TRBD1. The trim removed 1 base at V and 8 bases at J, leaving 9 bases unmatched. The CDR3 consists of 16 residues. The V gene's germline CDR1 is SGDLS and CDR2 YYNGEE. The DNA for the CDR3 is TGTGCCAGCAGCGTATCAACGGGACAGGGATCGGAAAAACTGTTTTTT. Translation: CASSVSTGQGSEKLFF.

This clonotype was counted many times. The J gene is TRBJ2-2, the V gene TRBV12-3 or TRBV12-4; tentative D call: TRBD2 (7 bases). V lost 6 bases and J 3 bases, leaving 17 bases between the germline ends. The CDR3 consists of 16 residues. DNA for the CDR3: TGTGCCAGCAGCCCCCCCCGAGGGGGGGACACCGGGGAGCTGTTTTTT. Amino acids: CASSPPRGGDTGELFF.

This clonotype was counted between two and nine times. V is TRBV7-2 and J is TRBJ2-7; tentatively, D is TRBD2 (5 bases). Germline V gene sequence: CDR1 SGHTA, CDR2 FQGNSA. This CDR3 comprises 16 residues. Trimming removed 3 bases at V and 0 bases at J, with 15 bases between. The CDR3 sequence: CASSFPGKRSSYEQYF. CDR3 nucleotides: TGTGCCAGCAGCTTCCCGGGAAAAAGGAGCTCCTACGAGCAGTACTTC.

This clonotype was picked up many times. V is TRBV12-3 or TRBV12-4 and J is TRBJ2-1, with D unclear. The germline V and J ends were trimmed by 3 bases and 0 bases, with 9 bases remaining between them. The CDR3 contains 15 residues. In nucleotides, the CDR3 is TGTGCCAGCAGTTTTCGGACCTCCTCCTACAATGAGCAGTTCTTC. Amino acid sequence: CASSFRTSSYNEQFF.

The rearrangement uses TRBV11-1 and TRBJ1-1, with D unclear. The CDR3 is 16 residues long. CDR1 and CDR2 from the germline V gene are SGHAT and FQDESV (reference sequence). With 5 bases removed from V and 0 bases from J, the gap between germline ends came to 16 bases. The CDR3 DNA sequence: TGTGCCAGCAGCCTTCCGGGTATCGTTATGAACACTGAAGCTTTCTTT. Translation gives CASSLPGIVMNTEAFF.

This clonotype was seen repeatedly, ten times or more. The chain links TRBV12-3 or TRBV12-4 to TRBJ1-1, with D uncertain. The CDR3 contains 14 residues. V gave up 1 base and J gave up 3 bases, with 9 bases separating them. In DNA form, the CDR3 reads TGTGCCAGCAGTTTAGGAGGGTCGCACACTGAAGCTTTCTTT. Translation gives CASSLGGSHTEAFF.

This clonotype was counted at least ten times. The chain couples TRBV15 to TRBJ1-6; D gene uncertain. In germline, CDR1 is LNHNV, CDR2 YYDKDF (reference sequence). V gave up 5 bases and J gave up 7 bases, with 9 bases separating them. The CDR3 totals 13 residues. This CDR3 reads CATSGGSNSPLHF. CDR3 in DNA: TGTGCCACCAGCGGCGGTTCGAATTCACCCCTCCACTTT.

This clonotype was counted a few times. The chain couples TRBV3-1 to TRBJ1-1, with no clear D. The CDR3 contains 13 residues. Germline-derived CDR1 and CDR2 are LGHDT and YNNKEL (reference sequence). V lost 3 bases to trimming and J lost 8 bases, with 13 bases between them. CDR3 loop: CASSQTMAGEAFF. CDR3 coding DNA: TGTGCCAGCAGCCAGACCATGGCAGGAGAAGCTTTCTTT.

The genes are TRBV9 and TRBJ2-7; TRBD2 matches 7 bases. After removal of 0 bases from V and 2 bases from J, the junction contained 2 bases not matched to a gene. Germline assignment: CDR1 SGDLS and CDR2 YYNGEE. The CDR3 length is 14 residues. The CDR3 nucleotides are TGTGCCAGCAGCGTAGGGCTAGCGGCCTACGAGCAGTACTTC. This gives the protein CASSVGLAAYEQYF.

A few counts support this clonotype. The chain is built from TRBV7-9 and TRBJ2-5, with TRBD2 matching over 12 bases. This CDR3 is 14 amino acids long. Germline V gene lookup returns CDR1 SEHNR and CDR2 FQNEAQ (reference sequence). V shed 6 bases, J shed 4 bases, and the junction held 3 bases outside the gene matches. The CDR3 DNA follows: TGTGCCAGCAGTGGGACTAGCGGGTTAGAGACCCAGTACTTC. Its protein is CASSGTSGLETQYF.

This clonotype has at least ten counts. This chain links TRBV20-1 with TRBJ2-5; maybe TRBD1 (5 bases). The CDR3 has 13 amino acids. The V end lost 2 bases, the J end lost 7 bases, and 14 bases lay between the germline ends. CDR1 is DFQATT, CDR2 SNEGSKA, per germline (reference sequence). CDR3 sequence reads: CSARQTESGTQYF. The CDR3 DNA is TGCAGTGCTAGACAGACAGAATCGGGGACCCAGTACTTC.

This chain joins TRBV5-6 and TRBJ1-1; D might be TRBD1 (5 bases). CDR1 is SGHDT, CDR2 YYEEEE, per germline. The CDR3 length is 14 residues. Deletions cut 4 bases from V and 0 bases from J, with 10 bases between. CDR3 nucleotides: TGTGCCAGCAGCGGGTGGGGGATGAACACTGAAGCTTTCTTT. This translates into CASSGWGMNTEAFF.

The rearrangement links TRBV6-1 to TRBJ2-2; D might be TRBD2 (5 bases). The CDR3 is 16 residues long. In germline, CDR1 is MNHNS, CDR2 SASEGT. V dropped 1 base and J dropped 5 bases, with 14 bases sitting between them. Written as DNA, the CDR3 is TGTGCCAGCAGTGAAGGGGGTTTCCGGGAAACCGGGGAGCTGTTTTTT. Encoded protein: CASSEGGFRETGELFF.